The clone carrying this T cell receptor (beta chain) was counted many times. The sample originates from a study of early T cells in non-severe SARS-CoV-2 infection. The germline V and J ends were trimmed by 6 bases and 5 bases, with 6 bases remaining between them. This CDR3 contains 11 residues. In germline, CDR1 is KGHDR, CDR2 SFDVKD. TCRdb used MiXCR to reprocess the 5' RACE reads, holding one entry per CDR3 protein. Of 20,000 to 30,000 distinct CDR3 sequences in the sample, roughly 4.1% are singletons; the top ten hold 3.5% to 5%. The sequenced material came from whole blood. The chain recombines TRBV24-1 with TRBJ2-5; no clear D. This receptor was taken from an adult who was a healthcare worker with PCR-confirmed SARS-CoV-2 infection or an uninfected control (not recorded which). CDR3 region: CATSSGETQYF. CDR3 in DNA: TGTGCCACCAGTTCCGGGGAGACCCAGTACTTC.